This is a list of T cell receptor beta chains from one sample in a study of blood T cell repertoires in COVID-19. Produced via immunoSEQ multiplex PCR; TCRdb's table is partial and in-frame only. The top ten clones hold roughly 3.1% of a sample with a few hundred thousand clones, about four fifths of them seen once. The sample comprised peripheral blood. Receptors originate from a woman younger than 35 with acute or convalescent COVID-19. CDR3s include the opening cysteine and the closing phenylalanine or tryptophan. The order of the fields is CDR3 protein, CDR3 DNA, clone size, J gene, D gene, V gene. D genes are given only for firm matches. Clone size, where shown, is once, few, many, or a class for clones that have expanded.

CDR3 protein: CATSDQLLPGELFF
CDR3 DNA: TGTGCCACCAGTGATCAGTTGTTACCCGGGGAGCTGTTTTTT
clone size: few
J gene: TRBJ2-2
D gene: -
V gene: TRBV24-1

CDR3 protein: CASSKCPVMGQGKETQYF
CDR3 DNA: TGTGCCAGCAGCAAATGCCCAGTTATGGGACAGGGAAAGGAGACCCAGTACTTC
clone size: -
J gene: TRBJ2-5
D gene: -
V gene: TRBV21-1

CDR3 protein: CASPGLAGGPAYNEQFF
CDR3 DNA: TGCGCCAGCCCCGGACTAGCGGGAGGGCCCGCCTACAATGAGCAGTTCTTC
clone size: -
J gene: TRBJ2-1
D gene: TRBD2
V gene: TRBV5-1

CDR3 protein: CASSGTDRGHNEQFF
CDR3 DNA: TGTGCCAGCAGCGGTACGGACAGGGGCCACAATGAGCAGTTCTTC
clone size: -
J gene: TRBJ2-1
D gene: TRBD1
V gene: TRBV11-3

CDR3 protein: CASSFIFAGGSYNEQFF
CDR3 DNA: TGTGCCAGCAGCTTTATTTTCGCGGGAGGCTCCTACAATGAGCAGTTCTTC
clone size: -
J gene: TRBJ2-1
D gene: TRBD2
V gene: TRBV5-6

CDR3 protein: CASSLGAGRNTGELFF
CDR3 DNA: TGCGCCAGCAGCTTGGGGGCAGGGCGGAACACCGGGGAGCTGTTTTTT
clone size: few
J gene: TRBJ2-2
D gene: -
V gene: TRBV5-1

CDR3 protein: CASSPVGPQPQHF
CDR3 DNA: TGTGCCAGCAGCCCGGTGGGGCCGCAGCCCCAGCATTTT
clone size: -
J gene: TRBJ1-5
D gene: -
V gene: TRBV7-9

CDR3 protein: CASSLPTGGGSYEQYF
CDR3 DNA: TGTGCCAGCAGCTTACCCACAGGGGGCGGCTCCTACGAGCAGTACTTC
clone size: -
J gene: TRBJ2-7
D gene: TRBD1
V gene: TRBV11-2

CDR3 protein: CASSGTANYGYTF
CDR3 DNA: TGTGCCAGCAGTGGGACAGCTAACTATGGCTACACCTTC
clone size: -
J gene: TRBJ1-2
D gene: -
V gene: TRBV2

CDR3 protein: CASSRLPGQSTGELFF
CDR3 DNA: TGTGCCAGCAGCAGACTACCGGGACAGAGCACCGGGGAGCTGTTTTTT
clone size: -
J gene: TRBJ2-2
D gene: TRBD1
V gene: TRBV7-8

CDR3 protein: CSVQRVGGEGDIQYF
CDR3 DNA: TGCAGCGTCCAAAGGGTAGGGGGAGAGGGGGACATTCAGTACTTC
clone size: -
J gene: TRBJ2-4
D gene: -
V gene: TRBV29-1

CDR3 protein: CASSLQPSALASTDTQYF
CDR3 DNA: TGCGCCAGCAGCCTACAACCATCCGCTCTAGCTAGCACAGATACGCAGTATTTT
clone size: -
J gene: TRBJ2-3
D gene: -
V gene: TRBV5-1

CDR3 protein: CASTLNTGELFF
CDR3 DNA: TGTGCCAGCACTCTGAACACCGGGGAGCTGTTTTTT
clone size: few
J gene: TRBJ2-2
D gene: -
V gene: TRBV28

CDR3 protein: CATRGPRQGAGTEAFF
CDR3 DNA: TGTGCCACCAGAGGACCAAGGCAGGGGGCAGGCACTGAAGCTTTCTTT
clone size: -
J gene: TRBJ1-1
D gene: TRBD1
V gene: TRBV24-1

CDR3 protein: CASSLAGGPYNEQFF
CDR3 DNA: TGTGCCAGCAGCTTAGCGGGAGGGCCCTACAATGAGCAGTTCTTC
clone size: -
J gene: TRBJ2-1
D gene: TRBD2
V gene: TRBV7-2

CDR3 protein: CASSPSGRIGETQYF
CDR3 DNA: TGTGCCAGCAGCCCTAGCGGGAGAATCGGAGAGACCCAGTACTTC
clone size: -
J gene: TRBJ2-5
D gene: TRBD2
V gene: TRBV27